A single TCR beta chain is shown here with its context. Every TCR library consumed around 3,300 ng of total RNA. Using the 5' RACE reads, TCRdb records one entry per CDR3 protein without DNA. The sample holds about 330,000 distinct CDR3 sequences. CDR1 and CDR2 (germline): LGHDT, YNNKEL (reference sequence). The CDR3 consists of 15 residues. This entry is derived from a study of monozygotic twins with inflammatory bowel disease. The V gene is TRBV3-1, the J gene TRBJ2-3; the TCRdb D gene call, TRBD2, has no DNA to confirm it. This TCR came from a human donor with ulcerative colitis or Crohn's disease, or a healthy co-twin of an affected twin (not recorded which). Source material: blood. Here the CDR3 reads CASSQERGGGDTQYF.